The TCR beta chain described here comes from a study of somatic mutations in cytotoxic T cells in rheumatoid arthritis (dated by TCRdb to about 2017). Describing the broader study: Sorted V beta1+ cells also underwent TCRB sequencing, and some V beta antibody-stained T-cell populations were flow-sorted at nearly 100% purity on a FACSAria II or Sony SH800. For 55 to 70 rheumatoid arthritis patients and 20 healthy controls, TCRB deep sequencing was carried out. Whether expanded CD8+ T-cell clones in untreated, newly diagnosed rheumatoid arthritis carry somatic mutations was the study question, and clonality was characterized with TCRB deep sequencing. Patient and control groups had essentially identical median ages. Beyond this particular receptor, the publication reports: The slight TRBV07 underrepresentation in patients was not adjusted for multiple comparisons. The largest CD8+ clone made up more than 20% of CD8+ cells in about an eighth of the roughly 65 patients, and blood and synovial fluid shared several identical CD8+ TCRB sequences. Viral specificity could not be ruled out by absence from virus-specific databases, and the antigen targets of the expanded CD8+ clones remained unknown. There was no significant difference in CD8+ T-cell clonality between rheumatoid arthritis patients and age-matched healthy controls. In patients, CD8+ clonality rose with age (Spearman r of about 0.53), which was not the case in healthy controls.

Sequencing of TCRB CDR3 was done on genomic DNA with the immunoSEQ assay. The authors' pipeline ran thus. Nothing other than productive TCRB rearrangements was included in the analyses. Defining a clone by its unique TCRB CDR3 sequence, the study calculated clonality as a productive clonality index derived from Shannon entropy. Repertoire overlap for a pair of samples was computed from each clone's template counts relative to total templates per sample. V-gene usage from TCRB sequencing and V-gene usage measured by flow cytometry were correlated (Spearman r of around 0.6). Not all clones reach the TCRdb copy of this immuneACCESS table, which keeps in-frame sequences only. Checked studies attribute under half of the gap to unresolved V genes and leave the rest unexplained. That table supplies the V and J calls and clone size; D and trimming were determined from the DNA. The sample table lists 5,500 to 8,500 clones, approximately 60% of them with a count of one. The ten top clones hold around 23% of the sample.

Relative to germline, V is 6 bases shorter and J is 1 base shorter, with 10 bases between their ends. From its cysteine to its phenylalanine, the CDR3 spans 13 amino acids. The sequence is cut down to CDR3 DNA, 39 bases in frame from base 1. Reading the germline V gene (reference sequence) gives CDR1 MNHNY and CDR2 SVGAGI. The 15 to 25 healthy controls were blood donors whose buffy coats were used; they had a median age of roughly 50 years (range roughly 21-80), and about 58% were female. On an AutoMACS, CD4+ and CD8+ cells were isolated via positive magnetic bead selection, and their purity was verified by flow cytometry. Peripheral blood mononuclear cells were obtained using density gradient separation with Ficoll-Paque PLUS. DNA was extracted from CD4-enriched, CD8-enriched or PBMC samples with Nucleospin Tissue or Tissue XS kits and quantified with a Qubit 2.0 fluorometer. A remark on this clone: Its antigen target is currently unknown. One base away there is no much larger clone; base qualities are not given.

The sequence derives from a woman in her thirties or forties in good health. The rearranged chain carries TRBV6-6 and TRBJ2-7, with no reliable assignment of the D segment. Sequenced input: CD8+ T cells sorted from blood. CDR3 sequence: CASSPAASYEQYF. The bases read TGTGCCAGCAGCCCGGCGGCATCCTACGAGCAGTACTTC.